What follows describes a single T cell receptor (beta chain). Its antigen is unidentified. This record belongs to a study of blood T cells in healthy people across ages. The second PCR ran roughly 7 to 12 cycles with a sample-barcoded 5' primer and J-beta primers. Each cDNA molecule received a tag from a template-switch adaptor that had 12 random nucleotides. TCRdb recomputed calls from the 5' RACE reads with MiXCR, one row per CDR3 protein. The sample has some 1.6 million distinct CDR3 sequences, about 31% seen once. Germline V gene data show CDR1 as SGDLS and CDR2 as YYNGEE. This CDR3 comprises 18 residues. Trimming stripped 4 bases from V and 5 bases from J, with 28 bases between. Whole-study results and caveats: A greater number of naive CD4+ cells and higher diversity distinguished long-lived donors from aged donors.

This sequence joins TRBV9 and TRBJ2-7; D is unclear. This clonotype was sampled from a woman aged 30 to 39 in good health. Sample: blood. For the CDR3, the DNA is TGTGCCAGCAGCCCCTACCCAGACCCTCGGAGTATCACTAACGAGCAGTACTTC. Encoded protein: CASSPYPDPRSITNEQYF.